Listed here are 8 T cell receptor beta chains from one sample, sequenced in a study of blood T cell repertoires in COVID-19. Sequencing was performed with immunoSEQ multiplex PCR; in TCRdb, only in-frame clones are kept and a portion is missing. This table has about 120,000 clones, approximately 92% appearing once. Sequencing used peripheral blood. The receptors here all came from a man aged 65-85 years with active or convalescent COVID-19.

This clone was seen a single time. This chain uses TRBV1 with TRBJ2-1; the listed D gene, TRBD2, was not tested against the DNA. TRBV1 is deemed a pseudogene. This CDR3 is 15 amino acids long. CDR3 sequence (DNA): TGCACCAGCAGCCAAGTAATAGCAAAGGACAATGAGCAGTTCTTC. Amino acid sequence: CTSSQVIAKDNEQFF.

This chain uses TRBV29-1 with TRBJ2-1, with TRBD2 matching 12 bases. Germline values: CDR1 SQVTM, CDR2 ANQGSEA. J lost 9 bases, V lost 6 bases, and 12 bases had no gene match. The CDR3 has 15 amino acids. CDR3 DNA sequence: TGCAGCGTGACGACTAGCGGGAGAATGGGGGGTGAGCAGTTCTTC. This gives the protein CSVTTSGRMGGEQFF.

J is TRBJ1-5 and V is TRBV10-3, with D perhaps matching TRBD1 (5 bases). Trimming removed 7 bases at V and 1 base at J, with 8 bases between. Germline V lookup: CDR1 ENHRY, CDR2 SYGVKD. This CDR3 is 13 amino acids long. This chain's CDR3 is CAITDTSNQPQHF. CDR3 sequence (DNA): TGTGCCATCACGGACACAAGCAATCAGCCCCAGCATTTT.

This sequence joins TRBV19 and TRBJ1-3, with 9 bases aligning to TRBD1. This CDR3 contains 14 residues. Trimming at V came to 10 bases and at J to 0 bases, leaving 4 bases not matched to a gene. Germline assignment: CDR1 LNHDA and CDR2 SQIVND (reference sequence). The CDR3 DNA sequence: TGTGCCACTAAGGGACAGGGCTCTGGAAACACCATATATTTT. Translation: CATKGQGSGNTIYF.

Written as DNA, the CDR3 is TGTGCCAGCAGTTACCTCGGAGGGACAGGGCTTGGAGGCTACACCTTC. This translates into CASSYLGGTGLGGYTF. This sequence joins TRBV6-6 and TRBJ1-2, with 9 bases identical to TRBD1. With 2 bases clipped from V and 8 bases from J, the junction kept 12 bases outside the gene matches. Germline assignment: CDR1 MNHNY and CDR2 SVGAGI (reference sequence). This CDR3 has 16 amino acids.

Only one count was recorded for this clone. The rearrangement joins TRBV2 to TRBJ2-5; possibly TRBD2 for D (6 bases). CDR1 and CDR2 (germline): SNHLY, FYNNEI. The CDR3 covers 14 residues. V was shortened by 1 base and J by 4 bases, with 10 bases between the two germline ends. The CDR3 here is CASSEGRRGETQYF. The CDR3 nucleotides read TGTGCCAGCAGTGAAGGGAGGCGGGGAGAGACCCAGTACTTC.

The chain couples TRBV19 to TRBJ1-2; D not certain. The germline CDR1 and CDR2 sequences are LNHDA and SQIVND (reference sequence). Trimming removed 8 bases from V and 4 bases from J, with 8 bases in between. The CDR3 loop spans 11 amino acids. The CDR3 loop is CASQQTYGYTF. CDR3 nucleotides: TGTGCCAGTCAACAGACCTATGGCTACACCTTC.

The chain has TRBV19 and TRBJ2-1; tentative D call: TRBD1 (6 bases). Germline CDR1 reads LNHDA; CDR2 reads SQIVND (reference sequence). Trimming took 4 bases from V and 7 from J, leaving 17 bases between them. This CDR3 is 15 amino acids long. In DNA form, the CDR3 reads TGTGCCAGTAGTAACCGGCGAGGGGGTTATAATGAGCAGTTCTTC. Its translation: CASSNRRGGYNEQFF.